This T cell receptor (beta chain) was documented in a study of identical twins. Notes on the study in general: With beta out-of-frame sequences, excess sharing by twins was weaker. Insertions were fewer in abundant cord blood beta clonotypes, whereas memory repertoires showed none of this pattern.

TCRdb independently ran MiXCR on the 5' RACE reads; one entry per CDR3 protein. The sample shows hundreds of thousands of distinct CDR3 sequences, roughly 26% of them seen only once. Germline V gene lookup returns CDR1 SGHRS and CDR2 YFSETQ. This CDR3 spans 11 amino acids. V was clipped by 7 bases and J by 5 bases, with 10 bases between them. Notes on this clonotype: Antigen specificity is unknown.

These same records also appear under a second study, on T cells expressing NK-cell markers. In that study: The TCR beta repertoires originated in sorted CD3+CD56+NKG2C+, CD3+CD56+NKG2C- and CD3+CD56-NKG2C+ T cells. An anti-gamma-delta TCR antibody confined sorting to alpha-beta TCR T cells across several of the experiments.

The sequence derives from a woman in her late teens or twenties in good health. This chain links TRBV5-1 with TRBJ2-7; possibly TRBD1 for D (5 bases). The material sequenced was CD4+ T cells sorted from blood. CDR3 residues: CASRRGHEQYF. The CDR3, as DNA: TGCGCCAGCCGTAGGGGCCACGAGCAGTACTTC.